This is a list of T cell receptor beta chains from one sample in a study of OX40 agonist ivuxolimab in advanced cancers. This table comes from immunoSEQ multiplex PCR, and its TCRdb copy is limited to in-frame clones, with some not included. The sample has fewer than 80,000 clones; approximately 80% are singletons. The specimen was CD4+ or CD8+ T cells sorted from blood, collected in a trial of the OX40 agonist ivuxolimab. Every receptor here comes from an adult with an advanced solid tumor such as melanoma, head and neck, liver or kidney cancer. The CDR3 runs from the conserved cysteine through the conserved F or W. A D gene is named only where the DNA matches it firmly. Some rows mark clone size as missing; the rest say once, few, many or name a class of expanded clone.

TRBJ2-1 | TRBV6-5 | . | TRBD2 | CASSPGREDRDEQFF | TGTGCCAGCAGTCCAGGGCGGGAGGATAGAGATGAGCAGTTCTTC
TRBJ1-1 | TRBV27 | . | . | CASSPTGGLLHTEAFF | TGTGCCAGCAGCCCGACAGGCGGCCTCCTCCACACTGAAGCTTTCTTT
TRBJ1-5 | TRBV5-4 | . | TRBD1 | CASSLAGQGNQPQHF | TGTGCCAGCAGCTTGGCCGGACAGGGCAATCAGCCCCAGCATTTT
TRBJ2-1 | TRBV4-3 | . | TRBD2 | CASSQDLELAGDEQFF | TGCGCCAGCAGCCAAGATTTGGAACTAGCGGGGGATGAGCAGTTCTTC
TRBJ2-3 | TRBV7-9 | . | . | CASSSLVGTDTQYF | TGTGCCAGCAGCTCCTTGGTCGGGACAGATACGCAGTATTTT
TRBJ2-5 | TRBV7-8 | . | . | CASSFRETQYF | TGTGCCAGCAGCTTTAGAGAGACCCAGTACTTC
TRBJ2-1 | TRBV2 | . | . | CASSETRSYNEQFF | TGTGCCAGCAGTGAGACTCGCTCCTACAATGAGCAGTTCTTC
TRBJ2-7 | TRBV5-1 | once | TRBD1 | CASTPRGYPHEQYF | TGCGCCAGCACGCCCAGGGGGTATCCCCACGAGCAGTACTTC
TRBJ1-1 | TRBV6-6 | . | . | CASSDATGNTEAFF | TGTGCCAGCAGTGATGCGACAGGGAACACTGAAGCTTTCTTT
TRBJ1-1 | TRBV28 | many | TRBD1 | CASSLTGRNTEAFF | TGTGCCAGCAGCCTGACAGGGCGGAACACTGAAGCTTTCTTT
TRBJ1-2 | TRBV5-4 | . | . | CASSTFEGYYGYTF | TGTGCCAGCAGCACCTTTGAAGGCTACTATGGCTACACCTTC
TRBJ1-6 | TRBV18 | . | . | CASSRGGAGSSPLHF | TGTGCCAGCTCCCGAGGGGGGGCCGGTAGTTCACCCCTCCACTTT